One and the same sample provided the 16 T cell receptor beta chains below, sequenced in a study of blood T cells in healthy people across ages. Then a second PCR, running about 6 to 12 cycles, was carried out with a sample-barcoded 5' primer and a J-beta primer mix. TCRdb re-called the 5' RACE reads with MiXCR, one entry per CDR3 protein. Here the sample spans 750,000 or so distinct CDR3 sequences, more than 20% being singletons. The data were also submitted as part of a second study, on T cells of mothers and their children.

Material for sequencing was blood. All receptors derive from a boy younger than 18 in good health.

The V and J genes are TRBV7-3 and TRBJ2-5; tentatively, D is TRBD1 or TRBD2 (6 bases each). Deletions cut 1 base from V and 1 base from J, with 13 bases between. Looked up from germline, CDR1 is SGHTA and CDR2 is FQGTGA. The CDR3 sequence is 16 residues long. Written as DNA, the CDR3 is TGTGCCAGCAGCTTAAAAGGACGGGGGCTCCAAGAGACCCAGTACTTC. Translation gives CASSLKGRGLQETQYF.

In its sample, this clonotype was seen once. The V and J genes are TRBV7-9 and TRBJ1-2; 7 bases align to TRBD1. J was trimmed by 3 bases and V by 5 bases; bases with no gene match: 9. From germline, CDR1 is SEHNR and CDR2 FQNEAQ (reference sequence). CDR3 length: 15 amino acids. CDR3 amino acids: CASSPIQGRDYGYTF. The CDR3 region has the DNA TGTGCCAGCAGCCCGATACAGGGGAGAGACTATGGCTACACCTTC.

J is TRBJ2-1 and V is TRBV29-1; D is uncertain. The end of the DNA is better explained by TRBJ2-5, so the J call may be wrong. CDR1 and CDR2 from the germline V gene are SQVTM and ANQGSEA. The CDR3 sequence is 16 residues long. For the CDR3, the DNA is TGCAGCGTTGAAGATCGATCTTGGAACCGGCTCATGACCCAGTACTTC. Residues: CSVEDRSWNRLMTQYF.

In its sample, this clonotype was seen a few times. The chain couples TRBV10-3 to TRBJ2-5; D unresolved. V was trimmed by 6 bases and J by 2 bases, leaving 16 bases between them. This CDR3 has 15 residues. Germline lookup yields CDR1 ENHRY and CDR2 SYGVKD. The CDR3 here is CAIREGGPIQETQYF. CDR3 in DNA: TGTGCCATCAGGGAAGGCGGCCCTATACAAGAGACCCAGTACTTC.

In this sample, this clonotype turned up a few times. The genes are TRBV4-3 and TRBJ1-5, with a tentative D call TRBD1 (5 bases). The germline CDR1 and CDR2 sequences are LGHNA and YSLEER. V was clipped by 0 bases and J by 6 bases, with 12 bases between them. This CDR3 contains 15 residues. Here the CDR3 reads CASSQEGIGTQPQHF. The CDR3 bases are TGCGCCAGCAGCCAAGAAGGGATTGGGACTCAGCCCCAGCATTTT.

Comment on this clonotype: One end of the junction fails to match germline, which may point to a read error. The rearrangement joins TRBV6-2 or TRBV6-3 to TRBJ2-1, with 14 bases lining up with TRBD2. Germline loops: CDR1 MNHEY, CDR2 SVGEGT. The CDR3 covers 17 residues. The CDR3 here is CASSHSGRGLAGEEQFF. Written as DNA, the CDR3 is TGTGCCAGCAGTCACTCGGGACGGGGACTAGCGGGAGAAGAGCAGTTCTTC.

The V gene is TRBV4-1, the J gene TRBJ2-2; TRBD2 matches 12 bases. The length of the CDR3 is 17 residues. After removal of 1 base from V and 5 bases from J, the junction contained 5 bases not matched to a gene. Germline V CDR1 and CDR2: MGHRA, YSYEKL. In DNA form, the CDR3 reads TGCGCCAGCAGCCAAGGACTACTAGCGGGAGGTACCGGGGAGCTGTTTTTT. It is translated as CASSQGLLAGGTGELFF.

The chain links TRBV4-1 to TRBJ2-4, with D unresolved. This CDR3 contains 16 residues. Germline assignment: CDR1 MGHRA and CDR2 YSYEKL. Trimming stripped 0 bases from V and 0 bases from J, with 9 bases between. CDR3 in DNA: TGCGCCAGCAGCCAAGATAGGTGGGGAGCCAAAAACATTCAGTACTTC. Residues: CASSQDRWGAKNIQYF.

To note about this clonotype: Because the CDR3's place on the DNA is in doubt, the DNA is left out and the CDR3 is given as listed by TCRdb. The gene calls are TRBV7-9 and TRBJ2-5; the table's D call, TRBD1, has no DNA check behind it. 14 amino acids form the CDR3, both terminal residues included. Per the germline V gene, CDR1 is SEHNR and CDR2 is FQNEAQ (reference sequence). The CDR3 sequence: CASSFGPGRETQYF.

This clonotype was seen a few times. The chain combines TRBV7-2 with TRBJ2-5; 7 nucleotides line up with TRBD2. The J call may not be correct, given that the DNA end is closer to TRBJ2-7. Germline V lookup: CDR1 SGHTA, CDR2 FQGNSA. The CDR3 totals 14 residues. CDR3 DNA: TGTGCCAGCAGCGACGCACTAGCGCCCTACGAGCAGTACTTC. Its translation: CASSDALAPYEQYF.

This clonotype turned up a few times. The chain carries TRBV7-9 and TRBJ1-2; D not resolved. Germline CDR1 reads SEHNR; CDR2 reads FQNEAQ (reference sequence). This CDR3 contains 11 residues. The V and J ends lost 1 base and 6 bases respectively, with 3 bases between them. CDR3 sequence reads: CASSLENGYTF. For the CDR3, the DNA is TGTGCCAGCAGCTTAGAAAATGGCTACACCTTC.

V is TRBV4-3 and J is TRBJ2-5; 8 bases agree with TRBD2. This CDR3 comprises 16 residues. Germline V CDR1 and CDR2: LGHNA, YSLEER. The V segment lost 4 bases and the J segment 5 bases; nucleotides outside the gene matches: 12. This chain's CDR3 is CASSLLPGLGQETQYF. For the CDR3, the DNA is TGCGCCAGCAGCCTTCTCCCGGGACTAGGGCAGGAGACCCAGTACTTC.

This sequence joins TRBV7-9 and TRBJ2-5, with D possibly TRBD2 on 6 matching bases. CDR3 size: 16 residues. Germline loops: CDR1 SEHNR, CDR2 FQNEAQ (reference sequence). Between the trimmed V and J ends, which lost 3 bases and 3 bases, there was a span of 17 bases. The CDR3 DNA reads TGTGCCAGCAGCTTGGGCCAACTAGCTTCCAAAGAGACCCAGTACTTC. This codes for CASSLGQLASKETQYF.

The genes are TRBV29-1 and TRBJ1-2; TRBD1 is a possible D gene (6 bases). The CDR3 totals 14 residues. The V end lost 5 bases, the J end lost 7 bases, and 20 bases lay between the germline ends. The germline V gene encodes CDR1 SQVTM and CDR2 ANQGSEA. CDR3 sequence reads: CSVYPSDRRSGYTF. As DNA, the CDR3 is TGCAGCGTTTACCCCTCCGACAGGCGGAGTGGCTACACCTTC.

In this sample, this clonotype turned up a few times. The CDR3 DNA reads TGTGCCAGCAGGAAAGCTGACAGGGGCACTGAAGCTTTCTTT. Protein product: CASRKADRGTEAFF. The chain carries TRBV7-9 and TRBJ1-1; TRBD1 aligns across 8 bases. The V gene end was trimmed by 6 bases and the J gene end by 4 bases; junction bases not matched to a gene: 7. The CDR3 consists of 14 residues. In germline, CDR1 is SEHNR, CDR2 FQNEAQ (reference sequence).

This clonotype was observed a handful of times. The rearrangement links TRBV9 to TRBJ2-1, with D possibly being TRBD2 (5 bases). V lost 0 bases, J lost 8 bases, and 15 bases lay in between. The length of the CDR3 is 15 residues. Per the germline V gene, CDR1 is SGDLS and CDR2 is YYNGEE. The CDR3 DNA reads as TGTGCCAGCAGCGTAGCTTGGGGAGAGATCGATGAGCAGTTCTTC. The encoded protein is CASSVAWGEIDEQFF. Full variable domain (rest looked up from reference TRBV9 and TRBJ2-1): DSGVTQTPKHLITATGQRVTLRCSPRSGDLSVYWYQQSLDQGLQFLIQYYNGEERAKGNILERFSAQQFPDLHSELNLSSLELGDSALYFCASSVAWGEIDEQFFGPGTRLTVL.